These T cell receptor beta chains were read from a single sample in a study of glioma-infiltrating T cells after dendritic cell vaccination. Clones were sequenced by immunoSEQ multiplex PCR, and TCRdb holds only the in-frame ones, with some missing. The sample lists 99,000 or so clones; approximately 84% were seen once. This specimen was blood, taken after dendritic cell vaccination. These receptors came from a human donor with glioblastoma. Each CDR3 is given with its conserved first and last residue. The D gene is left open where the match is weak. For some rows the clone size is stated as once, few or many, or as a class when expanded; others skip it.

TRBJ1-2	NA	NA	TRBV6-5	CASSSGQQNGYTF	TGTGCCAGCAGTTCAGGACAGCAAAATGGCTACACCTTC
TRBJ2-3	TRBD2	NA	TRBV28	CASSLRGEGDTQYF	TGTGCCAGCAGTCTCCGGGGGGAGGGGGATACGCAGTATTTT
TRBJ1-2	NA	NA	TRBV10-1	CASSRERAYGYTF	TGCGCCAGCAGTCGGGAGCGGGCCTATGGCTACACCTTC
TRBJ2-3	TRBD2	NA	TRBV19	CASSIGGGGTDTQYF	TGTGCCAGTAGTATAGGGGGAGGGGGCACAGATACGCAGTATTTT
TRBJ2-5	TRBD1	NA	TRBV19	CASSNPGQALQETQYF	TGTGCCAGTAGTAACCCGGGACAGGCTTTACAAGAGACCCAGTACTTC
TRBJ2-7	TRBD2	NA	TRBV5-1	CASSLPERGPPYEQYF	TGCGCCAGCAGCTTGCCCGAGCGGGGGCCCCCCTACGAGCAGTACTTC
TRBJ1-4	NA	once	TRBV6-5	CASSPSRGTNEKLFF	TGTGCCAGCAGTCCGAGCAGGGGAACTAATGAAAAACTGTTTTTT
TRBJ2-7	NA	NA	TRBV6-1	CATLDYRSYEQYF	TGTGCCACCTTGGACTATCGCTCCTACGAGCAGTACTTC
TRBJ2-7	TRBD2	once	TRBV6-6	CATQNQKRGLSYEQYF	TGTGCCACTCAAAATCAAAAGCGGGGCCTCTCCTACGAGCAGTACTTC
TRBJ1-1	NA	NA	TRBV18	CASSPGAGGLNTEAFF	TGTGCCAGCTCACCAGGAGCTGGGGGCCTGAACACTGAAGCTTTCTTT
TRBJ2-7	TRBD1	NA	TRBV5-1	CASSGQGQGFGEQYF	TGCGCCAGCAGCGGCCAGGGACAGGGGTTTGGCGAGCAGTACTTC